A selection of T cell receptor beta chains follows, all from one sample in a study of yellow fever vaccine responses in identical twins. Using its own MiXCR run on the RT-PCR reads, TCRdb lists one record per CDR3 protein. The sample carries under 20,000 distinct CDR3 sequences, approximately 70% recorded once. Sequenced material: T cells from blood (PBMCs), unsorted or a sorted subset (not recorded which), taken before or after yellow fever vaccination (not recorded which). These receptors were taken from a woman younger than 30 who received the yellow fever vaccine. Each CDR3 is given with its conserved first and last residue. D genes are given only for firm matches. The size field is filled for only some rows; it gives once, few, many or a size class.

-,15,TRBD2,TRBJ2-5,TRBV10-2,CATEPGLAGVETQYF,TGCGCCACCGAACCGGGACTAGCGGGAGTGGAGACCCAGTACTTC
few,18,TRBD2,TRBJ2-1,TRBV7-1,CASSAARLAGPGYNEQFF,TGTGCCAGCAGCGCAGCCCGGCTAGCGGGACCCGGCTACAATGAGCAGTTCTTC
-,16,TRBD2,TRBJ2-1,TRBV6-5,CASSYSTSGSANEQFF,TGTGCCAGCAGTTACTCGACTAGCGGGAGCGCAAATGAGCAGTTCTTC
once,12,-,TRBJ1-1,TRBV4-2,CASSQASDEAFF,TGTGCCAGCAGCCAAGCCAGTGATGAAGCTTTCTTT
-,16,TRBD1,TRBJ2-1,TRBV11-3,CASSLSGTGSGNEQFF,TGTGCCAGCAGCTTGTCGGGGACAGGGAGCGGCAATGAGCAGTTCTTC
-,16,-,TRBJ1-1,TRBV10-3,CAISRRGVNSDTEAFF,TGTGCCATCAGTCGCCGGGGGGTTAACTCGGACACTGAAGCTTTCTTT
-,13,-,TRBJ2-7,TRBV15,CATSRDSSYEQYF,TGTGCCACCAGCAGAGACTCGAGCTACGAGCAGTACTTC
few,15,-,TRBJ2-5,TRBV29-1,CSATTSQGVLETQYF,TGCAGCGCTACAACCTCGCAGGGTGTATTGGAGACCCAGTACTTC
-,16,TRBD2,TRBJ2-7,TRBV11-2,CASSSSGTSGSHEQYF,TGTGCCAGCAGCTCCTCCGGGACTAGCGGGAGCCACGAGCAGTACTTC
few,14,TRBD2,TRBJ2-7,TRBV2,CASSDATSRSEQYF,TGTGCCAGCAGTGACGCGACTAGCCGCTCCGAGCAGTACTTC
few,14,-,TRBJ1-3,TRBV15,CATSKTTSGNTIYF,TGTGCCACCAGCAAGACCACTTCGGGAAACACCATATATTTT
-,15,-,TRBJ1-3,TRBV18,CASSPEGSSGNTIYF,TGTGCCAGCTCACCAGAAGGGAGCTCTGGAAACACCATATATTTT
-,14,TRBD1,TRBJ2-7,TRBV7-9,CASSRDRVPYEQYF,TGTGCCAGCAGCCGGGACAGAGTACCCTACGAGCAGTACTTC
once,16,TRBD1,TRBJ2-5,TRBV18,CASSPPFRQGEETQYF,TGTGCCAGCTCACCACCCTTCCGACAGGGAGAGGAGACCCAGTACTTC
-,14,TRBD1,TRBJ1-6,TRBV12-3/TRBV12-4,CASRTGTYNSPLHF,TGTGCCAGCCGGACAGGGACATATAATTCACCCCTCCACTTT
-,16,TRBD2,TRBJ2-1,TRBV7-1,CASSSVASGADPEQFF,TGTGCCAGCAGCTCAGTGGCTAGCGGAGCGGACCCTGAGCAGTTCTTC
-,13,-,TRBJ1-5,TRBV2,CASSYQTSQPQHF,TGTGCCAGCAGTTACCAGACAAGTCAGCCCCAGCATTTT
few,15,-,TRBJ2-2,TRBV29-1,CSASSGTVPSGELFF,TGCAGCGCGAGCTCAGGGACGGTGCCAAGTGGGGAGCTGTTTTTT
-,13,-,TRBJ2-7,TRBV29-1,CSVETGQSYEQYF,TGCAGCGTTGAAACAGGGCAGTCCTACGAGCAGTACTTC
once,14,-,TRBJ2-2,TRBV6-1,CASSKGENTGELFF,TGTGCCAGCAGTAAGGGGGAGAACACAGGGGAGCTGTTTTTT
-,13,-,TRBJ2-1,TRBV14,CASSQVEGSEQFF,TGTGCCAGCAGCCAAGTTGAGGGATCTGAGCAGTTCTTC
-,15,TRBD1,TRBJ2-1,TRBV12-3/TRBV12-4,CASSKVGQVNNEQFF,TGTGCCAGCAGCAAAGTCGGACAGGTTAACAATGAGCAGTTCTTC